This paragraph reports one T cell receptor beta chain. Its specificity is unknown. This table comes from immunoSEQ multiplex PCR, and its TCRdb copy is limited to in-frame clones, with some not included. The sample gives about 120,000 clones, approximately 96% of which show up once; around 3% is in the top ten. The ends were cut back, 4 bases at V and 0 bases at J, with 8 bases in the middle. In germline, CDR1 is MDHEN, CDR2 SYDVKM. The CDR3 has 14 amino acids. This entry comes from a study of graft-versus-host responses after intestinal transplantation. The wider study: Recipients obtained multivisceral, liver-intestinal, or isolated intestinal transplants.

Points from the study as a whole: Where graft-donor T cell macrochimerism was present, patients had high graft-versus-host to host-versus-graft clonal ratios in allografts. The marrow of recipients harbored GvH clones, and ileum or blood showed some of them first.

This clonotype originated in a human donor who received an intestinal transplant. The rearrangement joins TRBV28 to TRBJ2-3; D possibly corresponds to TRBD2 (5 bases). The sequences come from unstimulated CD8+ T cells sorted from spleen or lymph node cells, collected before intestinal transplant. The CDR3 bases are TGTGCCAGCAGTTACGCGGGTAGCACAGATACGCAGTATTTT. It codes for CASSYAGSTDTQYF.